The 10 T cell receptor beta chains reported below all come from one sample, sequenced in a study of siplizumab effects on memory and regulatory T cells. Only in-frame clones appear in the TCRdb table, and some are missing; sequencing was by immunoSEQ multiplex PCR. The top ten hold 0.08% to 0.1% of the sample, which has approximately 60,000 clones, nearly 98% seen once. Sequences were obtained from naive CD8+ T cells sorted from blood. Receptors were obtained from a human donor in good health.

The V call is TRBV19, the J call TRBJ2-1; possible D gene TRBD1, 7 bases. V was trimmed by 6 bases and J by 7 bases, leaving 10 bases between them. CDR3 size: 12 residues. Looked up from germline, CDR1 is LNHDA and CDR2 is SQIVND (reference sequence). The CDR3 DNA is TGTGCCAGTAGGGAGGGGGCGAATGAGCAGTTCTTC. Translated: CASREGANEQFF. The whole variable domain, remainder taken from reference TRBV19 and TRBJ2-1, is DGGITQSPKYLFRKEGQNVTLSCEQNLNHDAMYWYRQDPGQGLRLIYYSQIVNDFQKGDIAEGYSVSREKKESFPLTVTSAQKNPTAFYLCASREGANEQFFGPGTRLTVL.

The rearrangement uses TRBV27 and TRBJ1-1; D is unclear. The CDR3 covers 11 residues. Looked up from germline, CDR1 is MNHEY and CDR2 is SMNVEV (reference sequence). Trimming removed 2 bases from V and 5 bases from J, with 3 bases in between. CDR3 coding DNA: TGTGCCAGCAGTTTAGGAACTGAAGCTTTCTTT. Its translation is CASSLGTEAFF.

The chain uses TRBV23-1 and TRBJ1-4; 8 bases line up with TRBD1. TRBV23-1 is designated an ORF whose function remains uncertain. V trimming: 6 bases; J trimming: 7 bases; junction bases outside the gene matches: 13. This CDR3 has 16 residues. CDR3 DNA: TGCGCCAGCAGACCTCACCCACGACAGGGGAGTGAAAAACTGTTTTTT. Its translation is CASRPHPRQGSEKLFF.

In its sample, this clone was seen once. The J gene is TRBJ2-1, the V gene TRBV5-4, with a tentative D call TRBD1 (5 bases). This CDR3 is built from 14 residues. Trimming cost V 4 bases and J 4 bases, with 12 bases left between them. CDR1 SGHNT and CDR2 YYREEE come from the germline V gene (reference sequence). CDR3 sequence (DNA): TGTGCCAGCAGCGGTTTGACAGAGTACAATGAGCAGTTCTTC. This translates into CASSGLTEYNEQFF.

The chain recombines TRBV19 with TRBJ2-3; 8 bases align to TRBD1. V shed 6 bases and J 11 bases; nucleotides not matched to a gene: 13. This CDR3 is built from 14 residues. Germline V CDR1 and CDR2: LNHDA, SQIVND (reference sequence). The CDR3 sequence is CASSLTTGGLGQYF. The DNA for the CDR3 is TGTGCCAGTAGCCTAACAACAGGGGGGCTTGGGCAGTATTTT. Looking up the rest from reference TRBV19 and TRBJ2-3 gives the full variable domain: DGGITQSPKYLFRKEGQNVTLSCEQNLNHDAMYWYRQDPGQGLRLIYYSQIVNDFQKGDIAEGYSVSREKKESFPLTVTSAQKNPTAFYLCASSLTTGGLGQYFGPGTRLTVL.

V and J are TRBV7-2 and TRBJ2-3; 7 nucleotides agree with TRBD2. CDR3 length: 17 residues. V was pared by 5 bases and J by 3 bases, with 14 bases of the junction left unmatched. Per germline, CDR1 SGHTA and CDR2 FQGNSA. The DNA of the CDR3 is TGTGCCAGCAGCCCGTTCGTAGGGCTAGCGGAGACAGATACGCAGTATTTT. Protein: CASSPFVGLAETDTQYF.

The CDR3 coding sequence is TGTGCCAGCAGTGAAGGGGGCAACTACTATGGCTACACCTTC. Encoded protein: CASSEGGNYYGYTF. V and J are TRBV6-1 and TRBJ1-2, with D tentatively TRBD1 (5 bases). This CDR3 comprises 14 residues. Per the germline V gene, CDR1 is MNHNS and CDR2 is SASEGT. V gave up 1 base and J gave up 3 bases, with 9 bases separating them.

This chain joins TRBV6-5 and TRBJ2-7; D is ambiguous. This CDR3 is 12 amino acids long. Trimming removed 5 bases at V and 3 bases at J, with 8 bases between. The V gene's germline CDR1 is MNHEY and CDR2 SVGAGI. The CDR3 sequence: CASSAPDYEQYF. The CDR3 region has the DNA TGTGCCAGCAGTGCCCCGGACTACGAGCAGTACTTC.

The chain employs TRBV5-8 and TRBJ2-1; D is ambiguous. Germline V gene data show CDR1 as SGHTS and CDR2 as YDEGEE. V lost 2 bases, J lost 4 bases, and 4 bases lay in between. This CDR3 has 12 amino acids. CDR3 in amino acids: CASSLVYNEQFF. For the CDR3, the DNA is TGTGCCAGCAGCTTAGTATACAATGAGCAGTTCTTC. Full variable domain (outside the CDR3, taken from reference TRBV5-8 and TRBJ2-1): EAGVTQSPTHLIKTRGQQATLRCSPISGHTSVYWYQQALGLGLQFLLWYDEGEERNRGNFPPRFSGRQFPNYSSELNVNALELEDSALYLCASSLVYNEQFFGPGTRLTVL.

With regard to this clone: Within the sample, other DNA sequences also encode this same CDR3. The chain carries TRBV4-3 and TRBJ1-2; D remains ambiguous. CDR1 and CDR2 (germline): LGHNA, YSLEER. The ends were cut back, 1 base at V and 8 bases at J, with 20 bases in the middle. The CDR3 consists of 16 residues. CDR3 sequence reads: CASSQGGQSAMRGYTF. CDR3 sequence (DNA): TGCGCCAGCAGCCAAGGCGGGCAGTCGGCTATGCGGGGCTACACCTTC.